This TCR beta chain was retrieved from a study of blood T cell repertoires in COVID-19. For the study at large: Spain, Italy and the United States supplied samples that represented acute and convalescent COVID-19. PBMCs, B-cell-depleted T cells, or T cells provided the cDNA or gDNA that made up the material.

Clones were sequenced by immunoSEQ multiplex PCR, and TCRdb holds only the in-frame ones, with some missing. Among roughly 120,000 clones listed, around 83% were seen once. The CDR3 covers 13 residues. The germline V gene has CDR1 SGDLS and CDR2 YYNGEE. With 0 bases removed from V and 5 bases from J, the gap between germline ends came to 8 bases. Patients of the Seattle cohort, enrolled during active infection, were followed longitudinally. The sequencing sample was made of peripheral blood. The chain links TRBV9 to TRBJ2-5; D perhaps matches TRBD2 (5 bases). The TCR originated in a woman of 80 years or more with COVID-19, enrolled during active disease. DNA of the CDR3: TGTGCCAGCAGCGTAGGCCCGGGGGAGACCCAGTACTTC. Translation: CASSVGPGETQYF.